The next 24 T cell receptor beta chains were all read from a single sample in a study of Ad26.COV2.S vaccination and SARS-CoV-2 variants (TCRdb year 2021). The treatment or condition label on this specimen signifies: roughly 19 received Ad26.COV2.S at low or high dose, single or two shots; about 5 received placebo; per-sample allocation not given. For vaccine and placebo recipients, the sequenced repertoires came from samples collected on day 63 after the first injection. Library construction relied on the immunoSEQ multiplex PCR assay. In its TCRdb copy, this immuneACCESS table keeps in-frame sequences only and misses some clones. Where compared with another copy, unresolved V genes explain less than half of these, and the others have no known cause. This sample holds approximately 500,000 clones; around nine tenths were observed only once. The top ten constitute around 13% of the sample. The sequencing here drew on peripheral blood, taken in a trial of Ad26.COV2.S vaccine versus placebo. The receptors come from a person between 18 and 65 years old who received the Ad26.COV2.S COVID-19 vaccine or a placebo.

This chain joins TRBV4-3 and TRBJ2-5; 16 bases match TRBD2. The junction had 14 bases not matched to a gene; V was cut back by 0 bases and J by 7 bases. The CDR3 length is 20 residues. From germline, CDR1 is LGHNA and CDR2 YSLEER. The CDR3 DNA is TGCGCCAGCAGCCAAGAGTGGGGGACTAGCGGGAGGGTTCGGTTATGGACCCAGTACTTC. As protein: CASSQEWGTSGRVRLWTQYF.

CDR3 nucleotide sequence: TGTGCCAGCACAAACAAAGAGACCCAGTACTTC. Translating it yields CASTNKETQYF. The chain employs TRBV18 and TRBJ2-5; unclear D gene. This CDR3 comprises 11 residues. CDR1 and CDR2 (germline): KGHSH, LQKENI. Trimming cost V 8 bases and J 3 bases, with 7 bases left between them.

CDR3 bases: TGTGCCAGCAGTCCAACCCCCCGGGACAGGGCTCCCTACGAGCAGTACTTC. Protein sequence: CASSPTPRDRAPYEQYF. The rearrangement links TRBV7-2 to TRBJ2-7, with TRBD1 matching over 9 bases. The CDR3 contains 17 residues. CDR1 is SGHTA, CDR2 FQGNSA, per germline. V was pared by 6 bases and J by 2 bases, with 14 bases of the junction left unmatched.

The rearrangement links TRBV19 to TRBJ2-1, with TRBD2 identical over 9 bases. The J segment lost 5 bases and the V segment lost 0 bases, leaving 5 bases of the junction unmatched. This CDR3 contains 16 residues. Germline CDR1 reads LNHDA; CDR2 reads SQIVND (reference sequence). This chain's CDR3 is CASSIDRLAGNNEQFF. DNA of the CDR3: TGTGCCAGTAGTATAGATCGTCTAGCGGGAAACAATGAGCAGTTCTTC.

V usage is TRBV30 and J usage is TRBJ2-7; D is possibly TRBD1 (6 bases). With 5 bases removed from V and 0 bases from J, the gap between germline ends came to 11 bases. CDR1 is GTSNPN, CDR2 SVGIG, per germline (reference sequence). The CDR3 contains 13 residues. The CDR3 DNA reads TGTGCCTGGGCCGGACAGAGCTCCTACGAGCAGTACTTC. Translating it yields CAWAGQSSYEQYF.

The rearrangement joins TRBV11-2 to TRBJ1-1; no clear D. V gave up 5 bases and J gave up 0 bases, with 13 bases separating them. The CDR3 length is 15 residues. Germline CDR1 is SGHAT and CDR2 is FQNNGV. DNA for the CDR3: TGTGCCAGCAGCGAAAATCGGGCAATGAACACTGAAGCTTTCTTT. Its translation is CASSENRAMNTEAFF.

V gene TRBV7-2 combines with J gene TRBJ1-5; 8 nucleotides match TRBD1. V gave up 5 bases and J gave up 5 bases; unmatched junction bases: 2. CDR3 length: 13 amino acids. The germline gives CDR1 SGHTA, CDR2 FQGNSA. Written as DNA, the CDR3 is TGTGCCAGCAGCGAGACAGGGGATCAGCCCCAGCATTTT. Translated: CASSETGDQPQHF.

This sequence joins TRBV5-1 and TRBJ2-1, with 7 bases identical to TRBD2. CDR1 and CDR2 (germline): SGHRS, YFSETQ. The CDR3 extends over 17 amino acids. J lost 0 bases, V lost 4 bases, and 10 bases had no gene match. In nucleotides, the CDR3 is TGCGCCAGCAGCCTAAGACTAGCCCCCTACTCCTACAATGAGCAGTTCTTC. Translating it yields CASSLRLAPYSYNEQFF.

In regard to this clone: Other DNA sequences from this sample encode an identical CDR3 as well. This sequence joins TRBV27 and TRBJ2-1, with 10 bases matching TRBD2. CDR1 and CDR2 from the germline V gene are MNHEY and SMNVEV (reference sequence). The J segment lost 2 bases and the V segment lost 5 bases, leaving 6 bases of the junction unmatched. This CDR3 spans 16 amino acids. Here the CDR3 DNA reads TGTGCCAGCAGTCTATTAGCGGGAGGTCCCTACAATGAGCAGTTCTTC. Amino acid sequence: CASSLLAGGPYNEQFF.

The count of this clone is one. This rearrangement joins TRBV5-6 to TRBJ2-3, with 9 bases matching TRBD2. Trimming at V came to 1 base and at J to 0 bases, leaving 6 bases not matched to a gene. Germline values: CDR1 SGHDT, CDR2 YYEEEE. The CDR3 loop spans 17 amino acids. DNA of the CDR3: TGTGCCAGCAGCTTGTATGCGGCGGGAGGGAGCACAGATACGCAGTATTTT. Its protein product is CASSLYAAGGSTDTQYF.

This rearrangement joins TRBV6-5 to TRBJ2-7; 7 bases align to TRBD2. V dropped 0 bases and J dropped 6; count of bases not matched to a gene: 8. Germline V gene data show CDR1 as MNHEY and CDR2 as SVGAGI. This CDR3 has 15 amino acids. CDR3 residues: CASSYSPWGGSEQYF. For the CDR3, the DNA is TGTGCCAGCAGTTACTCCCCGTGGGGGGGGTCCGAGCAGTACTTC.

The rearrangement joins TRBV7-8 to TRBJ2-3; perhaps TRBD1 as D (6 bases). The CDR3 is 18 amino acids. Trimming removed 4 bases from V and 4 bases from J, with 24 bases in between. Per the germline V gene, CDR1 is SGHVS and CDR2 is FQNEAQ. The CDR3 region has the DNA TGTGCCAGCAGCTCCAGGAGCTTGGACAGTATCACCCCAGATACGCAGTATTTT. Translation gives CASSSRSLDSITPDTQYF.

The chain uses TRBV19 and TRBJ1-6; D may be TRBD1 (5 bases). This CDR3 has 13 amino acids. V lost 10 bases and J 7 bases, leaving 14 bases between the germline ends. The germline gives CDR1 LNHDA, CDR2 SQIVND (reference sequence). CDR3 sequence reads: CATRGPGNSPLHF. DNA of the CDR3: TGTGCCACCCGGGGACCCGGGAATTCACCCCTCCACTTT.

The chain carries TRBV6-5 and TRBJ2-7; the D is unclear. The CDR3 runs to 13 residues. Germline V gene sequence: CDR1 MNHEY, CDR2 SVGAGI. Trimming stripped 6 bases from V and 6 bases from J, with 15 bases between. Here the CDR3 reads CASRESQAGEQYF. DNA for the CDR3: TGTGCCAGCAGAGAGAGCCAGGCCGGCGAGCAGTACTTC.

This sequence joins TRBV9 and TRBJ2-5; TRBD2 matches at 11 bases. Germline V gene data show CDR1 as SGDLS and CDR2 as YYNGEE. Germline trimming cut 2 bases from V and 8 bases from J; bases unmatched to any gene: 17. The CDR3 length is 18 residues. CDR3 sequence: CASSVSGPGLADQGTQYF. The CDR3 DNA reads TGTGCCAGCAGCGTTTCCGGACCGGGACTAGCGGACCAAGGAACCCAGTACTTC.

The sample holds a few counts of this clone. The V and J genes are TRBV18 and TRBJ2-5; D unclear. CDR1 and CDR2 from the germline V gene are KGHSH and LQKENI. The CDR3 runs to 10 residues. Trimming removed 5 bases at V and 4 bases at J, with 2 bases between. CDR3 loop: CASSAETQYF. For the CDR3, the DNA is TGTGCCAGCTCAGCAGAGACCCAGTACTTC.

The chain has TRBV12-3 or TRBV12-4 and TRBJ2-1; D not certain. Trimming removed 2 bases at V and 9 bases at J, with 5 bases between. This CDR3 comprises 11 residues. CDR3 protein: CASSLKAEQFF. DNA for the CDR3: TGTGCCAGCAGTTTAAAGGCTGAGCAGTTCTTC.

The rearrangement uses TRBV27 and TRBJ2-1, with D perhaps TRBD2 (6 bases). Trimming took 3 bases from V and 0 from J, leaving 15 bases between them. Germline V gene data show CDR1 as MNHEY and CDR2 as SMNVEV (reference sequence). This CDR3 comprises 17 residues. CDR3 nucleotide sequence: TGTGCCAGCAGTTTGTTTTCTGGACTATCCTCCTACAATGAGCAGTTCTTC. The encoded protein is CASSLFSGLSSYNEQFF.

V gene TRBV7-2 combines with J gene TRBJ1-5; a weak D match, TRBD1 (6 bases). Germline V CDR1 and CDR2: SGHTA, FQGNSA. Trimming removed 0 bases at V and 6 bases at J, with 12 bases between. The CDR3 consists of 15 residues. The CDR3 region is CASSLAAGAGQPQHF. The CDR3 DNA reads as TGTGCCAGCAGCTTAGCGGCAGGGGCCGGTCAGCCCCAGCATTTT.

This clone has just a few counts. This rearrangement joins TRBV5-1 to TRBJ2-3, with no clear D. This CDR3 comprises 12 residues. Germline CDR1 SGHRS, CDR2 YFSETQ. V dropped 4 bases and J dropped 4 bases, with 7 bases sitting between them. CDR3: CASSIPPDTQYF. DNA for the CDR3: TGCGCCAGCAGCATACCTCCAGATACGCAGTATTTT.

This chain uses TRBV30 with TRBJ1-1; D ambiguous. Trimming took off 1 base at V and 0 bases at J, with 6 bases between the two ends. The CDR3 extends over 13 amino acids. In germline, CDR1 is GTSNPN, CDR2 SVGIG (reference sequence). CDR3 nucleotide sequence: TGTGCCTGGAGTGAAAAAATGAACACTGAAGCTTTCTTT. Protein sequence: CAWSEKMNTEAFF. The full variable domain, in which reference TRBV30 and TRBJ1-1 provide the parts outside the CDR3, is SQTIHQWPATLVQPVGSPLSLECTVEGTSNPNLYWYRQAAGRGLQLLFYSVGIGQISSEVPQNLSASRPQDRQFILSSKKLLLSDSGFYLCAWSEKMNTEAFFGQGTRLTVV.

This chain links TRBV7-6 with TRBJ2-3; D is unclear. CDR1 is SGHVS, CDR2 FNYEAQ, per germline. V was shortened by 4 bases and J by 3 bases, with 8 bases between the two germline ends. This CDR3 spans 13 amino acids. DNA of the CDR3: TGTGCCAGCAGCTCATATCATACAGATACGCAGTATTTT. This encodes CASSSYHTDTQYF.

The chain uses TRBV30 and TRBJ2-1; TRBD2 might be the D (6 bases). V was cut by 4 bases and J by 7 bases, with 8 bases left in between. The CDR3 length is 11 residues. Per germline, CDR1 GTSNPN and CDR2 SVGIG (reference sequence). The CDR3, as DNA: TGTGCCTGGACCGGGAGTAATGAGCAGTTCTTC. Translated, it gives CAWTGSNEQFF. Combining the CDR3 with reference TRBV30 and TRBJ2-1 gives the whole variable domain SQTIHQWPATLVQPVGSPLSLECTVEGTSNPNLYWYRQAAGRGLQLLFYSVGIGQISSEVPQNLSASRPQDRQFILSSKKLLLSDSGFYLCAWTGSNEQFFGPGTRLTVL.

J is TRBJ2-5 and V is TRBV4-2; 7 bases map to TRBD2. Unmatched junction bases numbered 6, after V lost 0 bases and J lost 2 bases. The length of the CDR3 is 16 residues. Germline V gene data show CDR1 as LGHNA and CDR2 as YNFKEQ. CDR3 in amino acids: CASSQDAGLPQETQYF. CDR3 in DNA: TGTGCCAGCAGCCAAGATGCGGGACTACCTCAAGAGACCCAGTACTTC.